This paragraph covers one T cell receptor beta chain sequence. The same CDR3 also results from other DNA sequences found in this sample. In the original processing: Scientists estimated how many nucleated cells there were by amplifying reference gene primers. Some clones are missing from TCRdb's copy, which holds only in-frame ones; the method was immunoSEQ multiplex PCR. V, J and clone size derive from that table, while D and trimming were established from the DNA sequence. The sample holds over 300,000 clones; around nine tenths are singletons and the top ten take about 0.89%. These data originate in a study of blood T cell repertoires in COVID-19. Study overall: The cDNA or gDNA used as material had been derived from T cells, B-cell-depleted T cells, or PBMCs.

Per the germline V gene, CDR1 is MGHRA and CDR2 is YSYEKL. V lost 0 bases and J 4 bases, leaving 7 bases between the germline ends. The CDR3 has 13 residues. Participants spanned ages roughly 18 to 95 years and resided in 20 to 25 US areas. Participant-given clinical history determined each cohort assignment. Input material: PBMCs or T cells enriched from blood (not recorded which). The V call is TRBV4-1, the J call TRBJ2-7; D unresolved. This sequence was found in a woman under 40 with acute COVID-19. The CDR3 DNA reads as TGCGCCAGCAGCCAAGAAACAGAATACGAGCAGTACTTC. Its translation: CASSQETEYEQYF.